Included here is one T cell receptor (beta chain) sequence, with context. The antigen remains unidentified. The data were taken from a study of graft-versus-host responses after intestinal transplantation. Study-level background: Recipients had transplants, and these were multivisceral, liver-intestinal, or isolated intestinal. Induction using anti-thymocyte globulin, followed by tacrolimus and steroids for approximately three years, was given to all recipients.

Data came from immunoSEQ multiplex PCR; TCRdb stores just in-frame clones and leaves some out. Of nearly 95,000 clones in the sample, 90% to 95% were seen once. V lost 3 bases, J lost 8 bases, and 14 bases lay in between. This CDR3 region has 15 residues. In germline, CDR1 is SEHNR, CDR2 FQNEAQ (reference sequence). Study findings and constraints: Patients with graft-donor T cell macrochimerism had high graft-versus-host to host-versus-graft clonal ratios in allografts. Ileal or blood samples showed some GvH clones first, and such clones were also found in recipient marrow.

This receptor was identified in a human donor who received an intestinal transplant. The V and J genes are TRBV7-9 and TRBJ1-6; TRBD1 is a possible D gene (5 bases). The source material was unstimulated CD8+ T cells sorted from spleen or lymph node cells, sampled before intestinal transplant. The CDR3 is CASSFPGGDDSPLHF. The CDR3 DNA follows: TGTGCCAGCAGCTTCCCGGGCGGGGACGATTCACCCCTCCACTTT.